Shown below are 15 T cell receptor beta chains from a single sample sequenced in a study of blood T cell repertoires in COVID-19. Some clones are missing from TCRdb's copy, which holds only in-frame ones; the method was immunoSEQ multiplex PCR. The sample lists approximately 300,000 clones, 70% to 90% occurring once. Sequences were obtained from PBMCs or T cells enriched from blood (not recorded which). These receptors were collected from a woman between 18 and 29 years old who had recovered from COVID-19.

V and J are TRBV30 and TRBJ2-7; 10 nucleotides line up with TRBD2. The CDR3 covers 14 residues. The germline CDR1 and CDR2 sequences are GTSNPN and SVGIG (reference sequence). Trimming took 3 bases from V and 2 from J; bases not matched to a gene: 4. Here the CDR3 DNA reads TGTGCCTGGAGCCTTAGCGGGGGGCCCTACGAGCAGTACTTC. It translates to CAWSLSGGPYEQYF. Full variable domain (rest looked up from reference TRBV30 and TRBJ2-7): SQTIHQWPATLVQPVGSPLSLECTVEGTSNPNLYWYRQAAGRGLQLLFYSVGIGQISSEVPQNLSASRPQDRQFILSSKKLLLSDSGFYLCAWSLSGGPYEQYFGPGTRLTVT.

This clone came up once. The chain carries TRBV13 and TRBJ1-2, with D perhaps matching TRBD1 (5 bases). V lost 4 bases to trimming and J lost 6 bases, with 15 bases between them. CDR1 is PRHDT and CDR2 is FYEKMQ in the germline V gene (reference sequence). The CDR3 is 14 residues long. CDR3 in amino acids: CASSSPLRQHGYTF. The CDR3 coding sequence is TGTGCCAGCAGCTCGCCACTCAGACAGCATGGCTACACCTTC.

This clone was picked up one time. The gene calls are TRBV4-2 and TRBJ1-3; no clear D. Germline loops: CDR1 LGHNA, CDR2 YNFKEQ. The CDR3 is 16 residues long. V lost 1 base, J lost 0 bases, and 10 bases lay in between. The CDR3 DNA is TGTGCCAGCAGCCAAGCGCCAGGCGTCTCTGGAAACACCATATATTTT. Translating gives CASSQAPGVSGNTIYF.

The rearrangement uses TRBV25-1 and TRBJ2-2; 8 bases match TRBD1. The CDR3 has 15 amino acids. Germline CDR1 and CDR2: MGHDK and SYGVNS. V lost 6 bases and J lost 3; bases outside the gene matches: 6. CDR3 protein: CASRGQGGYTGELFF. The CDR3 nucleotides are TGTGCCAGCAGAGGACAGGGAGGTTACACCGGGGAGCTGTTTTTT. Full variable domain (rest looked up from reference TRBV25-1 and TRBJ2-2): EADIYQTPRYLVIGTGKKITLECSQTMGHDKMYWYQQDPGMELHLIHYSYGVNSTEKGDLSSESTVSRIRTEHFPLTLESARPSHTSQYLCASRGQGGYTGELFFGEGSRLTVL.

This rearrangement joins TRBV30 to TRBJ1-1, with 8 bases identical to TRBD1. The length of the CDR3 is 16 residues. Germline V gene data show CDR1 as GTSNPN and CDR2 as SVGIG (reference sequence). The chain's CDR3 is CAAQAPGGYGNTEAFF. DNA for the CDR3: TGTGCTGCACAGGCCCCAGGGGGCTACGGGAACACTGAAGCTTTCTTT.

The V gene is TRBV19, the J gene TRBJ1-1; no reliable D call. This CDR3 is 14 amino acids long. V lost 6 bases to trimming and J lost 0 bases, with 11 bases between them. Germline CDR1 and CDR2: LNHDA and SQIVND (reference sequence). CDR3 DNA: TGTGCCAGTAGCCCCGTGGGCATGAACACTGAAGCTTTCTTT. Translating it yields CASSPVGMNTEAFF.

The J gene is TRBJ2-1, the V gene TRBV27, with 7 bases matching TRBD1. There are 16 residues in the CDR3. CDR1 is MNHEY, CDR2 SMNVEV, per germline (reference sequence). Unmatched junction bases numbered 8, after V lost 4 bases and J lost 2 bases. The CDR3 here is CASSSTRDSPYNEQFF. CDR3 nucleotide sequence: TGTGCCAGCAGTTCCACCCGGGACAGTCCCTACAATGAGCAGTTCTTC.

This chain links TRBV19 with TRBJ1-2; 8 positions agree with TRBD1. Germline V gives CDR1 LNHDA, CDR2 SQIVND (reference sequence). The CDR3 length is 14 residues. V shed 2 bases and J 5 bases; nucleotides not matched to a gene: 4. The CDR3 sequence: CASSITRTGYGYTF. The CDR3 DNA reads as TGTGCCAGTAGTATAACCCGGACAGGGTATGGCTACACCTTC. The full variable domain, in which reference TRBV19 and TRBJ1-2 provide the parts outside the CDR3, is DGGITQSPKYLFRKEGQNVTLSCEQNLNHDAMYWYRQDPGQGLRLIYYSQIVNDFQKGDIAEGYSVSREKKESFPLTVTSAQKNPTAFYLCASSITRTGYGYTFGSGTRLTVV.

V and J are TRBV2 and TRBJ2-3, with 11 bases matching TRBD2. The CDR3 has 15 residues. Trimming took 2 bases from V and 6 from J; bases not matched to a gene: 4. CDR1 SNHLY and CDR2 FYNNEI come from the germline V gene. The CDR3 region has the DNA TGTGCCAGCAGTGAACTAGCGGGAGGATGGGATACGCAGTATTTT. Amino acids: CASSELAGGWDTQYF.

This chain links TRBV10-3 with TRBJ2-1; D unresolved. V lost 10 bases, J lost 6 bases, and 10 bases lay in between. There are 11 residues in the CDR3. Germline CDR1 and CDR2: ENHRY and SYGVKD. Written as DNA, the CDR3 is TGTGCCACCGAAGACACCAATGAGCAGTTCTTC. Translated: CATEDTNEQFF.

The V gene is TRBV13, the J gene TRBJ2-2, with D maybe TRBD2 (6 bases). CDR1 and CDR2 (germline): PRHDT, FYEKMQ (reference sequence). The V end lost 1 base, the J end lost 3 bases, and 12 bases lay between the germline ends. CDR3 length equals 16 residues. The CDR3 coding sequence is TGTGCCAGCAGCTTAGAAAGCGGAGGGGACACCGGGGAGCTGTTTTTT. Encoded protein: CASSLESGGDTGELFF.

The gene calls are TRBV4-1 and TRBJ2-7; possible D gene TRBD2, 6 bases. CDR1 is MGHRA and CDR2 is YSYEKL in the germline V gene. There are 13 residues in the CDR3. With 3 bases removed from V and 5 bases from J, the gap between germline ends came to 11 bases. The CDR3 coding sequence is TGCGCCAGCAGCCACCTCGGGACTGACGAGCAGTACTTC. Residues: CASSHLGTDEQYF.

This clone is a singleton in its sample. This chain links TRBV2 with TRBJ2-2; the match to TRBD1 covers 7 bases. The length of the CDR3 is 15 residues. J gave up 0 bases and V 4 bases, and 2 bases lay outside the gene matches. The germline V gene encodes CDR1 SNHLY and CDR2 FYNNEI. Here the CDR3 reads CASSAGGANTGELFF. The CDR3 bases are TGTGCCAGCAGTGCAGGGGGAGCGAACACCGGGGAGCTGTTTTTT.

The chain couples TRBV3-1 (or the pseudogene TRBV3-2) to TRBJ1-1, with D perhaps matching TRBD1 (5 bases). Trimming took off 0 bases at V and 4 bases at J, with 9 bases between the two ends. The CDR3 contains 14 residues. Germline CDR1 is LGHDT and CDR2 is YNNKEL (reference sequence). CDR3 coding DNA: TGTGCCAGCAGCCAAGATGGCAGGGCCACTGAAGCTTTCTTT. Translated, it gives CASSQDGRATEAFF.

V gene TRBV7-9 combines with J gene TRBJ1-6; 11 nucleotides match TRBD1. Trimming removed 5 bases from V and 7 bases from J; junction bases left unmatched: 4. Germline V lookup: CDR1 SEHNR, CDR2 FQNEAQ (reference sequence). The CDR3 runs to 15 residues. The CDR3 DNA follows: TGTGCCAGCAGCCGAGGACAGGGGGCAAATTCACCCCTCCACTTT. Its translation is CASSRGQGANSPLHF.